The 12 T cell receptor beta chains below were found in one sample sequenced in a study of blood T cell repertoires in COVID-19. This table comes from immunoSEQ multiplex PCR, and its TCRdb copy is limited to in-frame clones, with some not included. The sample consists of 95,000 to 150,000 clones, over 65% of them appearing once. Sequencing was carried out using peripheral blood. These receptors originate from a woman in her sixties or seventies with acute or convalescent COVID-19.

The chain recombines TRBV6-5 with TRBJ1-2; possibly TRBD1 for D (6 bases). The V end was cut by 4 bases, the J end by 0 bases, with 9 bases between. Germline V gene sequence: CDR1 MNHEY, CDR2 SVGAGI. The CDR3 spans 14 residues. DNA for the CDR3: TGTGCCAGCAGTTTAGGGGGGGCTAACTATGGCTACACCTTC. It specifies CASSLGGANYGYTF.

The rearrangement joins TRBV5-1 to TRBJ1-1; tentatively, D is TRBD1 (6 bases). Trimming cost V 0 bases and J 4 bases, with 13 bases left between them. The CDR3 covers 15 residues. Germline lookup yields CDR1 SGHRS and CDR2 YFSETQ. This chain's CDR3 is CASSLDGGQGTEAFF. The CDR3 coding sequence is TGCGCCAGCAGCTTGGATGGGGGCCAGGGCACTGAAGCTTTCTTT.

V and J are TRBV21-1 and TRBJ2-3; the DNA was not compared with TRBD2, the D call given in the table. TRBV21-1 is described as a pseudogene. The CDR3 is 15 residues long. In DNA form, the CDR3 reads TGTGCCAGCAACGGAGGTTCGCGGCGCACAGATACGCAGTATTTT. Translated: CASNGGSRRTDTQYF.

The CDR3 DNA follows: TGTGCCAGCAGTTCATGGAGATTAGATACGCAGTATTTT. Protein product: CASSSWRLDTQYF. The rearrangement uses TRBV27 and TRBJ2-3; D is undetermined. The CDR3 is 13 residues long. The V end was cut by 4 bases, the J end by 5 bases, with 10 bases between. The germline CDR1 and CDR2 sequences are MNHEY and SMNVEV (reference sequence).

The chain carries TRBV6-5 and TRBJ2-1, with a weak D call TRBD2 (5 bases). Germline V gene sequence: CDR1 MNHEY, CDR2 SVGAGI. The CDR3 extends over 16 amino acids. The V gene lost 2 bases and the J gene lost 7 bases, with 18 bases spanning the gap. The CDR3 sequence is CASSYPNSDGNNEQFF. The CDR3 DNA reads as TGTGCCAGCAGTTACCCTAACTCGGACGGGAATAATGAGCAGTTCTTC.

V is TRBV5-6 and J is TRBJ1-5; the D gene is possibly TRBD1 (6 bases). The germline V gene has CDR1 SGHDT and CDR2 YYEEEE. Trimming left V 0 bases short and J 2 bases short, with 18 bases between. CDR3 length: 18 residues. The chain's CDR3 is CASSLGVQGPWGNQPQHF. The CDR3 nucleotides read TGTGCCAGCAGCTTGGGGGTACAGGGCCCGTGGGGCAATCAGCCCCAGCATTTT.

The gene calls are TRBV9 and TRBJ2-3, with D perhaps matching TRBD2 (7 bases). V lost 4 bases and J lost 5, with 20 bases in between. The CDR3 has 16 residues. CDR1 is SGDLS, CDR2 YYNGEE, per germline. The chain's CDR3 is CASSPRWGGAEDTQYF. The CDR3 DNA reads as TGTGCCAGCAGCCCCCGATGGGGGGGGGCGGAAGATACGCAGTATTTT.

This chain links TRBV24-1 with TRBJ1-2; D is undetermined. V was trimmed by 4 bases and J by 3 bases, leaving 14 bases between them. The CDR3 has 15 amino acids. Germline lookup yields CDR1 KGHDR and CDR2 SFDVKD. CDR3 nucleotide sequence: TGTGCCACCAGTGACCCTATGGTCGGAGACTATGGCTACACCTTC. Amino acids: CATSDPMVGDYGYTF.

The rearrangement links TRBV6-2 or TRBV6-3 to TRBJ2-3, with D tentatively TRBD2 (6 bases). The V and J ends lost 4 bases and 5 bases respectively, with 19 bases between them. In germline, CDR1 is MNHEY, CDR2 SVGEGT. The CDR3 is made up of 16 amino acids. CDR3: CASSLWLSGPGDTQYF. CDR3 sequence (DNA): TGTGCCAGCAGTTTATGGTTGAGCGGGCCTGGAGATACGCAGTATTTT.

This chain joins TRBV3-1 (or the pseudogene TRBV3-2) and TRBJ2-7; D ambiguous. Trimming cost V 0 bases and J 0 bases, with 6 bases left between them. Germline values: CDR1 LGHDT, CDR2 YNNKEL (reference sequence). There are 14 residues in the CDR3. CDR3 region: CASSQDQASYEQYF. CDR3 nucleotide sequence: TGTGCCAGCAGCCAAGATCAGGCCTCCTACGAGCAGTACTTC.

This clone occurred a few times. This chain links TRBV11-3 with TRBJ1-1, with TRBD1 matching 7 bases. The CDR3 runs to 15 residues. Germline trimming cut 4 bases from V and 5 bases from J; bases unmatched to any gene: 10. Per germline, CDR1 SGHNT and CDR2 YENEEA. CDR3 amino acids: CASSSGYPGGTEAFF. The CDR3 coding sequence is TGTGCCAGCAGCTCCGGGTACCCAGGGGGAACTGAAGCTTTCTTT.

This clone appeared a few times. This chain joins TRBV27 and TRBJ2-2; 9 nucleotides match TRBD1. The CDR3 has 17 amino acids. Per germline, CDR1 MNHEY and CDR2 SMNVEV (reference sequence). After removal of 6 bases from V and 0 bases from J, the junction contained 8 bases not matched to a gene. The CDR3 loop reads CASRRRTGDANTGELFF. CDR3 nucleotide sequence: TGTGCCAGCAGACGCAGGACAGGGGACGCGAACACCGGGGAGCTGTTTTTT.